These 2 T cell receptor beta chains were sequenced from one sample in a study of shared clonotypes between healthy human individuals. Data came from immunoSEQ multiplex PCR; TCRdb stores just in-frame clones and leaves some out. The sample holds about 670,000 clones, roughly 70% seen once. Sequenced sample: memory CD4+ T cells sorted from blood. Subset in this sample: CD45RA-negative fraction. These receptors all come from a woman in her 30s in good health.

The chain joins TRBV21-1 to TRBJ2-4; the DNA was not used to check the table's D call, TRBD1. TRBV21-1 is listed as a pseudogene. The CDR3 has 17 residues. The DNA of the CDR3 is TGTGCCAGCAGCGCATCCAGGGATTTCTTCGGCAAAAACATTCAGTACTTC. This sequence encodes CASSASRDFFGKNIQYF.

This clone showed up just once. The genes are TRBV28 and TRBJ2-7, with 9 bases identical to TRBD1. The trim removed 6 bases at V and 3 bases at J, leaving 3 bases unmatched. CDR1 MDHEN and CDR2 SYDVKM come from the germline V gene. The CDR3 sequence is 13 residues long. The CDR3 DNA follows: TGTGCCAGCAGGCGACAGGGGGGCTACGAGCAGTACTTC. This translates into CASRRQGGYEQYF.